The 32 T cell receptor beta chains reported below all come from one sample, sequenced in a study of early T cells in non-severe SARS-CoV-2 infection. In TCRdb, the 5' RACE reads were re-called with MiXCR into one record per CDR3 protein. The sample yields approximately 64,000 distinct CDR3 sequences, roughly a fifth seen once. The input for sequencing was whole blood, taken at baseline. The receptors originated from an adult who was a healthcare worker with PCR-confirmed SARS-CoV-2 infection or an uninfected control (not recorded which).

V and J are TRBV2 and TRBJ2-7; D may be TRBD2 (7 bases). CDR1 and CDR2 from the germline V gene are SNHLY and FYNNEI. V was pared by 7 bases and J by 6 bases, with 22 bases between. This CDR3 contains 15 residues. The CDR3 DNA reads TGTGCCAGCACCCCTTCAGGGAGGGGGGGCAGCGAGCAGTACTTC. Protein sequence: CASTPSGRGGSEQYF.

The chain is built from TRBV9 and TRBJ2-2; a possible D gene is TRBD2 (6 bases). Trimming removed 4 bases from V and 5 bases from J, with 21 bases in between. The CDR3 loop spans 17 amino acids. Germline assignment: CDR1 SGDLS and CDR2 YYNGEE. CDR3 in DNA: TGTGCCAGCAGCAGACGCAATATCCCCGGAGGGACCGGGGAGCTGTTTTTT. Amino acids: CASSRRNIPGGTGELFF. Supplemented by reference TRBV9 and TRBJ2-2, the full variable domain reads DSGVTQTPKHLITATGQRVTLRCSPRSGDLSVYWYQQSLDQGLQFLIQYYNGEERAKGNILERFSAQQFPDLHSELNLSSLELGDSALYFCASSRRNIPGGTGELFFGEGSRLTVL.

The rearrangement uses TRBV12-3 or TRBV12-4 and TRBJ2-7; D not resolved. The length of the CDR3 is 14 residues. Trimming shortened V by 5 bases and J by 2 bases, and 13 bases separated the two germline ends. In nucleotides, the CDR3 is TGTGCCAGCAGTAGAGGCACACCTCCCTACGAGCAGTACTTC. Protein product: CASSRGTPPYEQYF.

The chain joins TRBV18 to TRBJ1-2, with D maybe TRBD1 (5 bases). Germline values: CDR1 KGHSH, CDR2 LQKENI. V was trimmed by 6 bases and J by 6 bases, leaving 20 bases between them. The CDR3 has 15 amino acids. The CDR3 nucleotides are TGTGCCAGCTCCTCCGGGACGGCCATTCTCAATGGCTACACCTTC. Encoded protein: CASSSGTAILNGYTF.

This clonotype appeared a few times. The chain is built from TRBV6-6 and TRBJ1-2, with a tentative D call TRBD1 (6 bases). Trimming left V 0 bases short and J 4 bases short, with 24 bases between. The CDR3 is 19 amino acids. Germline V CDR1 and CDR2: MNHNY, SVGAGI (reference sequence). The CDR3 DNA reads as TGTGCCAGCAGTTACTCGAGTTCAACCCCCCGGGGGGGCGGCTATGGCTACACCTTC. It yields the protein CASSYSSSTPRGGGYGYTF.

This chain connects TRBV3-1 to TRBJ1-1; D is uncertain. Trimming took off 1 base at V and 4 bases at J, with 4 bases between the two ends. Germline CDR1 reads LGHDT; CDR2 reads YNNKEL (reference sequence). There are 12 residues in the CDR3. CDR3 region: CASSQVVTEAFF. CDR3 nucleotides: TGTGCCAGCAGCCAAGTAGTCACTGAAGCTTTCTTT. Filled out from reference TRBV3-1 and TRBJ1-1, the complete variable domain reads DTAVSQTPKYLVTQMGNDKSIKCEQNLGHDTMYWYKQDSKKFLKIMFSYNNKELIINETVPNRFSPKSPDKAHLNLHINSLELGDSAVYFCASSQVVTEAFFGQGTRLTVV.

This clonotype has more than one count but fewer than ten. The gene calls are TRBV11-2 and TRBJ1-2, with D unresolved. Germline CDR1 and CDR2: SGHAT and FQNNGV. The CDR3 is made up of 13 amino acids. Trimming left V 5 bases short and J 4 bases short, with 11 bases between. CDR3 loop: CASSHSRSYGYTF. The CDR3 coding sequence is TGTGCCAGCAGCCACAGTCGTTCCTATGGCTACACCTTC. Variable domain in full (rest from reference TRBV11-2 and TRBJ1-2): EAGVAQSPRYKIIEKRQSVAFWCNPISGHATLYWYQQILGQGPKLLIQFQNNGVVDDSQLPKDRFSAERLKGVDSTLKIQPAKLEDSAVYLCASSHSRSYGYTFGSGTRLTVV.

A few counts support this clonotype. V gene TRBV24-1 combines with J gene TRBJ2-2; D is ambiguous. The CDR3 totals 16 residues. Trimming left V 7 bases short and J 0 bases short, with 14 bases between. Germline V gene sequence: CDR1 KGHDR, CDR2 SFDVKD. The CDR3 loop is CATREPLGPNTGELFF. As DNA, the CDR3 is TGTGCCACCAGAGAACCTCTCGGCCCGAACACCGGGGAGCTGTTTTTT.

The rearrangement joins TRBV2 to TRBJ2-7; TRBD2 agrees at 9 bases. Germline CDR1 reads SNHLY; CDR2 reads FYNNEI. This CDR3 has 14 residues. With 10 bases clipped from V and 0 bases from J, the junction kept 7 bases outside the gene matches. The CDR3 loop reads CAIRDSGSSYEQYF. Written as DNA, the CDR3 is TGTGCCATCAGAGATAGCGGGAGCTCCTACGAGCAGTACTTC.

This clonotype was picked up one time. The chain recombines TRBV3-1 with TRBJ2-2, with D unclear. The germline V and J ends were trimmed by 0 bases and 4 bases, with 9 bases remaining between them. Per the germline V gene, CDR1 is LGHDT and CDR2 is YNNKEL (reference sequence). This CDR3 contains 15 residues. The CDR3 reads CASSQERIRTGELFF. CDR3 in DNA: TGTGCCAGCAGCCAAGAACGAATCCGCACCGGGGAGCTGTTTTTT.

J is TRBJ1-4 and V is TRBV2, with D perhaps TRBD1 (5 bases). Germline-derived CDR1 and CDR2 are SNHLY and FYNNEI. V was clipped by 2 bases and J by 6 bases, with 13 bases between them. This CDR3 has 15 residues. DNA of the CDR3: TGTGCCAGCAGTGAACAGGGCCAATCGCATGAAAAACTGTTTTTT. It codes for CASSEQGQSHEKLFF.

The chain combines TRBV20-1 with TRBJ2-5; 8 bases are a match to TRBD1. In germline, CDR1 is DFQATT, CDR2 SNEGSKA (reference sequence). The CDR3 length is 15 residues. V gave up 5 bases and J gave up 3 bases; unmatched junction bases: 11. CDR3 sequence: CSAGQGGALEETQYF. As DNA, the CDR3 is TGCAGTGCTGGACAGGGAGGTGCCTTGGAAGAGACCCAGTACTTC.

CDR3 nucleotides: TGTGCCAGCTCACCAAGGGGACTGACGGTTAATTCACCCCTCCACTTT. Its translation is CASSPRGLTVNSPLHF. V gene TRBV18 combines with J gene TRBJ1-6; tentatively, D is TRBD1 (5 bases). The CDR3 is made up of 16 amino acids. V dropped 2 bases and J dropped 6 bases, with 14 bases sitting between them. Germline CDR1 KGHSH, CDR2 LQKENI.

V usage is TRBV12-3 or TRBV12-4 and J usage is TRBJ2-7, with a weak D call TRBD1 (6 bases). The CDR3 runs 13 residues. V dropped 6 bases and J dropped 2 bases, with 11 bases sitting between them. CDR3 nucleotides: TGTGCCAGCAGGGGCCGGACAGCCTACGAGCAGTACTTC. Residues: CASRGRTAYEQYF.

This clonotype appeared a few times. The chain has TRBV20-1 and TRBJ1-2, with unresolved D. Germline CDR1 reads DFQATT; CDR2 reads SNEGSKA (reference sequence). The CDR3 covers 12 residues. The V gene lost 5 bases and the J gene lost 2 bases, with 9 bases spanning the gap. The DNA for the CDR3 is TGCAGTGCTTCCCTCGTAAACTATGGCTACACCTTC. This codes for CSASLVNYGYTF.

This clonotype showed up many times. CDR3 residues: CASSLTGDTEAFF. DNA of the CDR3: TGTGCCAGCAGCTTAACAGGGGACACTGAAGCTTTCTTT. J is TRBJ1-1 and V is TRBV7-3, with a tentative D call TRBD1 (5 bases). The CDR3 has 13 amino acids. V lost 0 bases to trimming and J lost 3 bases, with 5 bases between them. The germline gives CDR1 SGHTA, CDR2 FQGTGA.

The rearrangement uses TRBV5-1 and TRBJ2-5; maybe TRBD1 (5 bases). Trimming took 1 base from V and 5 from J, leaving 12 bases between them. The CDR3 is 14 residues long. Germline V gene data show CDR1 as SGHRS and CDR2 as YFSETQ. CDR3 coding DNA: TGCGCCAGCAGCTTGACAAGGACAATGGAGACCCAGTACTTC. Protein sequence: CASSLTRTMETQYF.

This clonotype was found a few times. The chain recombines TRBV12-3 or TRBV12-4 with TRBJ1-1; D uncertain. The CDR3 totals 14 residues. Trimming took off 0 bases at V and 1 base at J, with 6 bases between the two ends. CDR3 amino acids: CASSLALRNTEAFF. The CDR3 coding sequence is TGTGCCAGCAGTTTAGCGCTGAGGAACACTGAAGCTTTCTTT.

This clonotype was observed a few times. This sequence joins TRBV20-1 and TRBJ2-3; D not certain. Germline V gene data show CDR1 as DFQATT and CDR2 as SNEGSKA (reference sequence). The CDR3 is made up of 13 amino acids. Trimming pared 6 bases from V and 3 bases from J, leaving 13 bases between. As DNA, the CDR3 is TGCAGTGCCTCGGGCGAGACTACAGATACGCAGTATTTT. It yields the protein CSASGETTDTQYF.

This clonotype has only a few counts. The chain uses TRBV3-1 and TRBJ2-6; D possibly matches TRBD1 or TRBD2 (5 bases each). CDR1 and CDR2 from the germline V gene are LGHDT and YNNKEL (reference sequence). This CDR3 has 16 amino acids. Deletions cut 4 bases from V and 0 bases from J, with 10 bases between. In nucleotides, the CDR3 is TGTGCCAGCAGCCGACCGGGGCTCTCTGGGGCCAACGTCCTGACTTTC. Its protein product is CASSRPGLSGANVLTF.

This clonotype was observed a few times. V and J are TRBV5-1 and TRBJ2-7, with D unclear. Germline loops: CDR1 SGHRS, CDR2 YFSETQ. Trimming removed 5 bases at V and 2 bases at J, with 14 bases between. CDR3 length equals 14 residues. CDR3 sequence: CASRTQTATYEQYF. The CDR3 DNA reads TGCGCCAGCAGAACGCAGACGGCAACCTACGAGCAGTACTTC.

This clonotype was seen many times. The chain links TRBV9 to TRBJ2-3; D remains unclear. The CDR3 extends over 12 amino acids. Trimming shortened V by 4 bases and J by 6 bases, and 9 bases separated the two germline ends. Germline CDR1 is SGDLS and CDR2 is YYNGEE. Here the CDR3 DNA reads TGTGCCAGCAGCCCTTACGTGGATACGCAGTATTTT. It is translated as CASSPYVDTQYF.

This clonotype has just a few counts. The chain couples TRBV20-1 to TRBJ2-3; 9 nucleotides agree with TRBD2. The trim removed 3 bases at V and 2 bases at J, leaving 6 bases unmatched. CDR1 and CDR2 (germline): DFQATT, SNEGSKA (reference sequence). The CDR3 length is 15 residues. Here the CDR3 reads CSASGAGGFTDTQYF. For the CDR3, the DNA is TGCAGTGCTAGTGGAGCGGGGGGTTTCACAGATACGCAGTATTTT.

This clonotype was seen more than once but under ten times. J is TRBJ1-4 and V is TRBV6-5; D gene ambiguous. Germline CDR1 and CDR2: MNHEY and SVGAGI. Trimming cost V 7 bases and J 2 bases, with 8 bases left between them. There are 13 residues in the CDR3. The CDR3 reads CASKPSTNEKLFF. CDR3 DNA: TGTGCCAGCAAACCGTCGACTAATGAAAAACTGTTTTTT.

This chain joins TRBV11-2 and TRBJ1-1, with D maybe TRBD1 (6 bases). Germline loops: CDR1 SGHAT, CDR2 FQNNGV. Trimming pared 0 bases from V and 11 bases from J, leaving 19 bases between. This CDR3 is 15 amino acids long. Here the CDR3 DNA reads TGTGCCAGCAGCTTAGATTATGGGGGCGCGGATAGTGCTTTCTTT. It translates to CASSLDYGGADSAFF.

Turning to this clonotype: A much larger clone lies a single base off, so this may be a read error. The V gene is TRBV6-5, the J gene TRBJ2-7, with 7 nucleotides matching TRBD1. J was trimmed by 5 bases and V by 11 bases; bases with no gene match: 9. The CDR3 runs 12 residues. CDR1 is MNHEY and CDR2 is SVGAGI in the germline V gene. CDR3 amino acids: CASGGEPNEQYF. The CDR3 DNA sequence: TGTGCCTCAGGGGGAGAGCCCAACGAGCAGTACTTC.

The chain combines TRBV12-3 or TRBV12-4 with TRBJ2-2; a weak D match, TRBD1 (5 bases). The CDR3 is made up of 13 amino acids. Trimming cost V 5 bases and J 5 bases, with 9 bases left between them. CDR3 loop: CASSQQGTGELFF. The CDR3, as DNA: TGTGCCAGCAGTCAGCAGGGTACCGGGGAGCTGTTTTTT.

V and J are TRBV19 and TRBJ2-3, with D perhaps TRBD1 (5 bases). CDR1 and CDR2 from the germline V gene are LNHDA and SQIVND (reference sequence). Trimming took 7 bases from V and 6 from J, leaving 11 bases between them. The CDR3 runs to 12 residues. The CDR3 protein is CASIGVPDTQYF. The CDR3 DNA follows: TGTGCCAGTATAGGGGTACCGGATACGCAGTATTTT.

V gene TRBV3-1 combines with J gene TRBJ2-5, with 11 nucleotides matching TRBD2. The trim removed 8 bases at V and 3 bases at J, leaving 2 bases unmatched. Germline CDR1 is LGHDT and CDR2 is YNNKEL (reference sequence). The CDR3 runs to 13 residues. The CDR3 region has the DNA TGTGCCAGCGGGGGACTAGCGGAAGAGACCCAGTACTTC. Translation: CASGGLAEETQYF.

Remarks on this clonotype: One junction end disagrees with the germline gene, perhaps due to a read error. The chain employs TRBV6-1 and TRBJ2-5, with TRBD2 matching over 9 bases. The CDR3 covers 17 residues. CDR1 is MNHNS and CDR2 is SASEGT in the germline V gene. Here the CDR3 DNA reads TGTGCCAGCACTGAAGGGTACAGCGGGGGGCCAGAGGAGACCCAGTACTTC. This gives the protein CASTEGYSGGPEETQYF.

The chain couples TRBV12-3 or TRBV12-4 to TRBJ1-2; D gene unclear. Trimming took off 6 bases at V and 1 base at J, with 15 bases between the two ends. The CDR3 contains 15 residues. DNA of the CDR3: TGTGCCAGCAGCCCCTCGAGGGAAGGTAACTATGGCTACACCTTC. It encodes CASSPSREGNYGYTF.

In its sample, this clonotype was seen a few times. The chain carries TRBV6-1 and TRBJ2-5; no reliable D call. The CDR3 length is 13 residues. Trimming removed 7 bases from V and 4 bases from J, with 13 bases in between. Germline values: CDR1 MNHNS, CDR2 SASEGT. For the CDR3, the DNA is TGTGCCAGCACCCTTGGGGTACGAGAGACCCAGTACTTC. This encodes CASTLGVRETQYF.